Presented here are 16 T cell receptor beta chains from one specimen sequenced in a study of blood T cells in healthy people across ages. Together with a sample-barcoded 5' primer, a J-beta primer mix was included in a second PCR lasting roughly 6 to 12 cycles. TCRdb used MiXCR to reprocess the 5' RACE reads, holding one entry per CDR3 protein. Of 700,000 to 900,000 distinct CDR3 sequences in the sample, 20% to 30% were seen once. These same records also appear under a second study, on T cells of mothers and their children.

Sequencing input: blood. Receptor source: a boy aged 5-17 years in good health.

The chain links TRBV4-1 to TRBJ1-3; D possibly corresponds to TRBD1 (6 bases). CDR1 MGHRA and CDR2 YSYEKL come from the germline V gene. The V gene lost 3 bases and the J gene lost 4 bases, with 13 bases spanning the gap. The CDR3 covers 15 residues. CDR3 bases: TGCGCCAGCAGCCATTACTTGGACAGAGGAAACACCATATATTTT. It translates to CASSHYLDRGNTIYF.

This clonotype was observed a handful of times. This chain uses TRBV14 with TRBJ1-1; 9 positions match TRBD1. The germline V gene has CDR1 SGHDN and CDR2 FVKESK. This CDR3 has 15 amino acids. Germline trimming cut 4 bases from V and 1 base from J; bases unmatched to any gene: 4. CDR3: CASSRRDRENTEAFF. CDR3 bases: TGTGCCAGCAGCCGCCGGGACAGGGAGAACACTGAAGCTTTCTTT.

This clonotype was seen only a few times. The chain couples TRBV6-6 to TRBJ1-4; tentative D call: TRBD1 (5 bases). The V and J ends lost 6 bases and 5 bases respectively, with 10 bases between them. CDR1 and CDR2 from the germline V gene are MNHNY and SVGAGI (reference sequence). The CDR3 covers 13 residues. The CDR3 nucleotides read TGTGCCAGCAGGGGGCGACAGAATGAAAAACTGTTTTTT. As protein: CASRGRQNEKLFF.

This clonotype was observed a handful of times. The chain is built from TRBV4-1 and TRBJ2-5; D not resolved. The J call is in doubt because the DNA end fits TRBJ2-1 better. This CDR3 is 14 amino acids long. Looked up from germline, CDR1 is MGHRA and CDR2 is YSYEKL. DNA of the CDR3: TGCGCCAGCAGCCCTCCTAATAACTATAATGAGCAGTTCTTC. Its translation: CASSPPNNYNEQFF.

The CDR3 loop reads CASSSDRGGLTQHF. CDR3 nucleotides: TGTGCCAGCAGTTCGGACAGGGGGGGATTGACCCAGCATTTT. This chain connects TRBV3-1 to TRBJ1-5; 10 positions agree with TRBD1. The germline CDR1 and CDR2 sequences are LGHDT and YNNKEL (reference sequence). This CDR3 comprises 14 residues. The V segment lost 6 bases and the J segment 11 bases; nucleotides outside the gene matches: 10.

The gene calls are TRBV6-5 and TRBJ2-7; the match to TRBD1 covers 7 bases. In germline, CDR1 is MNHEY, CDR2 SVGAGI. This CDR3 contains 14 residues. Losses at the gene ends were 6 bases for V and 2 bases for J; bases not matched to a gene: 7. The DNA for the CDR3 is TGTGCCAGCAGAACAGGGGCGAGTCCCTACGAGCAGTACTTC. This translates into CASRTGASPYEQYF.

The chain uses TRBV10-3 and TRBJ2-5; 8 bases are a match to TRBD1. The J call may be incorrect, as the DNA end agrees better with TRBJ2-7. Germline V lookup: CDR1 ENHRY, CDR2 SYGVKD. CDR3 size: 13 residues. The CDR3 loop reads CATRQGRRYEQYF. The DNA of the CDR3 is TGTGCCACCAGACAGGGGAGACGCTACGAGCAGTACTTC.

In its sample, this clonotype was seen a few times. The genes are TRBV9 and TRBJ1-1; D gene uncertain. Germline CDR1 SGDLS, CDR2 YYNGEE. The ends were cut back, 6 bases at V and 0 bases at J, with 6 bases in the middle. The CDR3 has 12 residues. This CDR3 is CASKAVNTEAFF. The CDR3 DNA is TGTGCCAGCAAAGCGGTGAACACTGAAGCTTTCTTT.

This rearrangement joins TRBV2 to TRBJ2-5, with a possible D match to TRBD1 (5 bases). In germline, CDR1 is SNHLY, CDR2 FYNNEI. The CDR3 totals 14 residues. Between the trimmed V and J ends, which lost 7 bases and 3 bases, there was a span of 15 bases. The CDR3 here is CASMAAGLEETQYF. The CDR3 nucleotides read TGTGCCAGCATGGCGGCAGGGTTGGAAGAGACCCAGTACTTC.

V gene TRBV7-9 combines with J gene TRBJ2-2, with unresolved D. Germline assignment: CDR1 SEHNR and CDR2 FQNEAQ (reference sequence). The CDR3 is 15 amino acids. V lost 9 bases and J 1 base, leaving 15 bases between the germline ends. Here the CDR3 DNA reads TGTGCCAGTTTTGGGCCTCAGCTGAACACCGGGGAGCTGTTTTTT. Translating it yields CASFGPQLNTGELFF. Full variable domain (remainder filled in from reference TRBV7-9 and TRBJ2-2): DTGVSQNPRHKITKRGQNVTFRCDPISEHNRLYWYRQTLGQGPEFLTYFQNEAQLEKSRLLSDRFSAERPKGSFSTLEIQRTEQGDSAMYLCASFGPQLNTGELFFGEGSRLTVL.

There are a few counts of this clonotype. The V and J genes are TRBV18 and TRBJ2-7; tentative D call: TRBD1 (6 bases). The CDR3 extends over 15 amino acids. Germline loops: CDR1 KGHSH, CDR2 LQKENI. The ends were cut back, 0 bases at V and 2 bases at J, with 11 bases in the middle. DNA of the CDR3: TGTGCCAGCTCACCACCTTTGAGACAGGCCTACGAGCAGTACTTC. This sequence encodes CASSPPLRQAYEQYF.

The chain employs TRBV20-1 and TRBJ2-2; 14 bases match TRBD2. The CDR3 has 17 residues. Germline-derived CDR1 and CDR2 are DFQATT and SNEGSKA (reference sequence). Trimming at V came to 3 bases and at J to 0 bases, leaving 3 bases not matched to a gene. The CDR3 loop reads CSARETSGGANTGELFF. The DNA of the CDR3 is TGCAGTGCTAGGGAGACTAGCGGGGGGGCGAACACCGGGGAGCTGTTTTTT.

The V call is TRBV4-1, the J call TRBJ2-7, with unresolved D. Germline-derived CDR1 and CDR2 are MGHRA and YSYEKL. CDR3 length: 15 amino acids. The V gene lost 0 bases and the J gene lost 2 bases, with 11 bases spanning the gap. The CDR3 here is CASSQDRSGTYEQYF. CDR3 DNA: TGCGCCAGCAGCCAAGACCGTTCAGGAACCTACGAGCAGTACTTC.

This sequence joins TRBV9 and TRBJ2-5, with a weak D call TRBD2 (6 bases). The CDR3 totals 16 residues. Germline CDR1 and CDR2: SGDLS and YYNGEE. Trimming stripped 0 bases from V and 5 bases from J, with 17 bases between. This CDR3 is CASSVGGSPGVETQYF. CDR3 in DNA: TGTGCCAGCAGCGTAGGGGGTAGCCCGGGGGTGGAGACCCAGTACTTC.

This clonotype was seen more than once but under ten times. The CDR3 DNA reads as TGTGCCAGCAGTGAACAGGGGGCGCGGACTGAAGCTTTCTTT. It translates to CASSEQGARTEAFF. The gene calls are TRBV2 and TRBJ1-1; 8 positions agree with TRBD1. Germline assignment: CDR1 SNHLY and CDR2 FYNNEI. The V gene end was trimmed by 2 bases and the J gene end by 5 bases; junction bases not matched to a gene: 4. This CDR3 region has 14 residues.

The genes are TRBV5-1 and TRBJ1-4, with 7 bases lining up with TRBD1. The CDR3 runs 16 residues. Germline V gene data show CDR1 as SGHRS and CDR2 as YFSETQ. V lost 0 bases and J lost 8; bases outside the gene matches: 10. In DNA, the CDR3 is TGCGCCAGCAGCTTGGATGATGACAGGGTCGGCGAAAAACTGTTTTTT. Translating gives CASSLDDDRVGEKLFF.